This section outlines one T cell receptor (beta chain) sequence together with its context. There is no known antigen for this receptor. No base quality values were provided; no much bigger clone lies one nucleotide off. The germline V gene encodes CDR1 MNHNS and CDR2 SASEGT. The CDR3, cysteine through phenylalanine, is 17 amino acids long. CDR3 DNA is the only sequence kept; it has 51 bases, read in frame from the first base. The germline V end is reduced by 2 bases and the J end by 4 bases; junction bases left unmatched: 14. Collaborating institutions collected whole blood in K2EDTA tubes following their own protocols. For TCRbeta analysis, collaborators shipped samples in one of three forms: frozen whole blood, isolated PBMCs, or DNA extracted from either of those sample types. This specimen comes from a study of blood T cell repertoires in COVID-19 (dated by TCRdb to the early 2020s). With regard to the full study: Collaborator samples came from the United States, Italy and Spain and covered acute and convalescent phases of COVID-19. The material from the prospective study consisted of cDNA or gDNA derived from T cells, B-cell-depleted T cells, or PBMCs. Subjects who had been exposed to COVID-19, were actively infected with it, or had recovered from it provided the deeply sampled blood TCRbeta repertoires that made up the dataset. The repertoires were released in a freely available public database intended as a resource for research on the immune response to SARS-CoV-2. The samples were drawn from two sources: the first 160 participants of the ongoing ImmuneRACE study, and 950 to 1,500 subjects contributed by 6 global collaborators. A de-identified subject ID, COVID-19 status, age in years and sex were almost always included in the sample metadata. Where HLA class I and class II types were available, the types were taken from metadata supplied by the sample provider, not from assay-based typing.

TCRbeta CDR3 regions were amplified from genomic DNA by means of the immunoSEQ Assay, a bias-controlled multiplex PCR. In the original analysis: The number of nucleated cells in each sample was estimated by amplification of reference gene primers within the assay. To quantify the absolute abundance of each unique TCRbeta CDR3 rearrangement, sequence reads were collapsed and filtered. Productive Simpson clonality was computed per sample as the square root of Simpson's diversity index over productive rearrangements. The immuneACCESS repertoire file appears here via TCRdb, limited to in-frame rearrangements. These files lack a portion of the clones; in checked studies, under half of the deficit traces to unresolved V genes, and the cause of the others is not known. Clone size and the V and J calls come from that table; the DNA yielded D and trimming. The sample includes approximately 270,000 clones, with around nine tenths observed a single time. Of the sample, over 8% falls within the top ten clones.

What the research found in general, with its limitations: The amount of clinical and demographic metadata varied by source and participant and was provided uncurated.

Sequencing was carried out using peripheral blood. The receptor chain draws on TRBV6-1 and TRBJ2-7, and 7 bases in between align with TRBD1. The clonotype comes from a man aged 40-55 years with active or convalescent COVID-19. The CDR3 protein: CASSEIFFSTGDYEQYF. Here is the DNA: TGTGCCAGCAGTGAAATTTTTTTTAGCACAGGGGATTACGAGCAGTACTTC.